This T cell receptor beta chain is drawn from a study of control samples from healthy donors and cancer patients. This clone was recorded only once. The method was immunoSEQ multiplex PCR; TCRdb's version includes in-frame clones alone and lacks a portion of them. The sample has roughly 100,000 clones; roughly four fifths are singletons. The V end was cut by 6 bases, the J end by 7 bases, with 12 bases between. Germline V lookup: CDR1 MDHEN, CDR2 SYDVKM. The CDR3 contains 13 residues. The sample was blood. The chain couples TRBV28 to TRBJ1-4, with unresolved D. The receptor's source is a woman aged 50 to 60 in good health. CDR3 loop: CASREENSEKLFF. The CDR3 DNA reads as TGTGCCAGCAGGGAGGAGAATAGTGAAAAACTGTTTTTT. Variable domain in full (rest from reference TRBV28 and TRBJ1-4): DVKVTQSSRYLVKRTGEKVFLECVQDMDHENMFWYRQDPGLGLRLIYFSYDVKMKEKGDIPEGYSVSREKKERFSLILESASTNQTSMYLCASREENSEKLFFGSGTQLSVL.